This T cell receptor (beta chain) was identified during a study of regulatory T cells in long-lasting Graves disease (dated by TCRdb to the early 2020s). About the full investigation: Newly diagnosed Graves' disease patients had taken antithyroid drugs for less than 3 months. Persistent Graves' disease patients were compared with newly diagnosed Graves' disease patients by peripheral blood TCR sequencing and RNA sequencing. The study was conducted in China and was registered as a clinical trial. A total of around 35 samples underwent TCR sequencing, from about 13 patients with persistent Graves' disease and roughly 20 patients with newly diagnosed Graves' disease. Findings and caveats that apply to the study as a whole: Persistent patients shared more public clonotypes among themselves (around 2,500) than newly diagnosed patients did (about 970). Sequencing and analysis were limited to the TCR beta chain. The small sample size was acknowledged by the authors as a limitation that may reduce accuracy. Because the primary lesion, thyroid tissue, could not be accessed, the study looked at peripheral blood alone. TRBV28, TRBJ1-2 and TRBJ2-5 were preferentially used in persistent disease, while TRBV20-1 and TRBJ2-1 were favored in newly diagnosed disease. Lower TCR Shannon entropy and fewer highly expanded clones were observed in persistent Graves' disease patients than in newly diagnosed patients, which suggested clonal expansion.

The library was obtained by multiplex PCR. The sequencer listed for this sample is Illumina HiSeq 4000. To build TCR beta libraries, CDR3 regions were amplified by Arm-PCR using iRepertoire HTBI primers. Before sequencing, the PCR products went through gel purification. The authors' pipeline ran thus. Across samples, about 63 TRBV and roughly 13 TRBJ segments were identified and used for gene usage analysis of CDR3 amino acid clonotypes. Filtered high-quality paired reads were merged into contigs using COPE and FqMerger. BLAST was used to align contigs to IMGT TRBV, TRBD and TRBJ reference genes, with CDR3 defined following IMGT. Any clonotype with a frequency above 0.1% was classified as a highly expanded clone. Shannon entropy was used to measure repertoire diversity, and the Gini coefficient was used to measure V-J evenness. Clonotypes shared by more than one individual were considered public. TCRdb itself trimmed the public reads at Q25 with fastp, ran MiXCR and retained productive beta chains. Here each entry gathers all rows of one CDR3 protein and keeps the most common genes and DNA. These V and J calls rely on TCRdb rather than the paper's analysis. In this sample the table shows about 620,000 distinct CDR3 sequences, around 17% of which occur a single time. Of the sample, around a sixth is held by the ten largest clones.

The time point label of this sample denotes: newly diagnosed GD, antithyroid drugs for less than 3 months. For both TCR sequencing and RNA sequencing, RNA was extracted from PBMCs in TRIzol. The diagnosis of Graves' disease was made according to American Thyroid Association guidelines. Patients were recruited from an endocrinology department in Xi'an, China. From each patient, roughly 9 milliliters of peripheral blood was collected into an EDTA anticoagulant tube. Ficoll Paque Plus density gradient separation was used to isolate PBMCs, and no additional T cell sorting was done. An Agilent 2100 Bioanalyzer and agarose gel were used to assess RNA quality, and a NanoDrop 2000 was used to measure RNA concentration. This clonotype was seen at least ten times. The antigen it recognizes is unknown. It has no much larger one-base neighbor in the sample; base qualities were not kept. Here V drops 3 bases and J drops 4 bases, and the junction holds 6 bases not matched to any gene. CDR1 and CDR2, per the germline V gene, are SGHRS and YFSETQ. Spanning cysteine to phenylalanine, the CDR3 consists of 15 amino acids. The read is trimmed to its CDR3 DNA, 45 bases read in frame from base 1.

These data were also filed under a second study, of T cells in Graves' hyperthyroidism and ophthalmopathy. Looking at the second paper: Stable Graves' hyperthyroidism was defined as the absence of progression to ophthalmopathy over 18 months of follow-up. Hyperthyroidism patients were newly diagnosed, had a disease duration of under 2 months, and were aged 18 to 65 years. Any patient with an uncontrolled infection, another autoimmune disease, pregnancy or lactation was excluded. Clinical symptoms, serum thyroxine and TRAb, thyroid ultrasound, and orbital computed tomography formed the basis for the diagnoses. The TCR CDR3 was subjected to a first round of RT-PCR using the HTBI primer set and the Qiagen OneStep RT-PCR kit. Most expanded thyroid clonotypes (frequency above 0.001) were also found in blood, which suggests that blood repertoires may mirror thyroid immune responses. Ophthalmopathy was separated from stable hyperthyroidism by a 13 V-J signature model, with over 85% sensitivity and 81% to 82% specificity obtained in cross-validation and 80%/75% obtained in testing. In validation, the model predicted progression to ophthalmopathy with roughly 70% sensitivity and less than 80% specificity, a median of 6.5 months before onset. To identify distinguishing TCR V-J signatures, a discovery cohort of around 100 patients was used, comprising 43 with Graves' ophthalmopathy and approximately 58 with stable Graves' hyperthyroidism. Prospective prediction of ophthalmopathy was tested in an independent validation cohort of some 20 hyperthyroidism patients and 17 patients who later progressed to ophthalmopathy. The 75 to 100 discovery patients were divided at random into training and test sets in a 7:3 ratio. The study also compared thyroid tissue and blood T-cell repertoires from five or six Graves' hyperthyroidism patients. Following sampling, methimazole starting at 30 mg daily was given to hyperthyroidism patients, and high-dose intravenous methylprednisolone was given to ophthalmopathy patients. The libraries were constructed in a second round of multiplex PCR and then size-selected and purified. Sequencing of the libraries was done on an Illumina HiSeq2000 using paired-end 100 bp reads. Raw data were processed with SOAPnuke, discarding reads with adapters, uncalled bases, mean Phred below 15, or no exact constant-primer or identifier match. High-quality paired reads were merged with COPE v1.2.5, and unique nucleotide sequences were defined as clonotypes. Clonotypes were aligned to IMGT TRBV, TRBD and TRBJ reference segments using MiTCR v1.1. The analysis was restricted to V-J combinations with a frequency above 0.0001, which together covered 98% to 99.2% of the repertoires. The TCS score was defined as the ratio of F50 (clonal expansion) to E x V (chaos), calculated using BLOSUM62-based TCRdist between CDR3 peptides within each V-J. Welch's t-statistics and random forest reduced roughly 500 V-J features to around 14, which were used in a naive Bayes classifier (R e1071). No statistical method was used to set the sample size in advance, and investigators knew the group allocation. The paper describes TCR Vbeta CDR3 sequencing of about 140 peripheral blood samples, made up of 40 to 45 ophthalmopathy patients, some 76 hyperthyroidism patients and roughly 17 progressor patients.

Recombination linked TRBV5-1 to TRBJ1-2, with 10 middle bases fitting TRBD1. The sequence came from a woman aged 25 to 39 with Graves disease. Donor details come from another sample of the same person, matched by shared clones. The sample in question was peripheral blood mononuclear cells (PBMCs), obtained at new diagnosis, from a patient treated with antithyroid drugs. This receptor has the CDR3 CASSSGTGDFYGYTF. The bases read TGCGCCAGCAGCTCTGGGACAGGGGATTTCTATGGCTACACCTTC.